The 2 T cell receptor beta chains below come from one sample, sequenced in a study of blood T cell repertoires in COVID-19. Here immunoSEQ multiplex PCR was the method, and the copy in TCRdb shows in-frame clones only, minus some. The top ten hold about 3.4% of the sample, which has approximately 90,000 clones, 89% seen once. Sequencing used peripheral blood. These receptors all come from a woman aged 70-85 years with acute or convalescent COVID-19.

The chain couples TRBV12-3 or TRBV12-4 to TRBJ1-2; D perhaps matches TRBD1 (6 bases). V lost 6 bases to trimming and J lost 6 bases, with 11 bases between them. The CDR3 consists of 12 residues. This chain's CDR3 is CASSRKGDGYTF. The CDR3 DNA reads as TGTGCCAGCAGCCGAAAGGGGGATGGCTACACCTTC.

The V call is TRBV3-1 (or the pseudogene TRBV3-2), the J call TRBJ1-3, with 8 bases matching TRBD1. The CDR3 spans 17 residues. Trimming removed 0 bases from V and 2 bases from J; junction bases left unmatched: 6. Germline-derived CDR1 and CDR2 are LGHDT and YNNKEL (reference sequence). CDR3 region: CASSQDKRQGTGNTIYF. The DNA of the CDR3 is TGTGCCAGCAGCCAAGATAAGAGACAGGGGACTGGAAACACCATATATTTT.